This T cell receptor beta chain emerged from a study of blood T cell repertoires in COVID-19 (dated by TCRdb to the early 2020s). Background on the whole study: The collaborator samples originated in the United States, Italy and Spain and spanned the acute and convalescent phases of COVID-19. A de-identified subject ID, COVID-19 status, age in years and sex were almost always included in the sample metadata. Subjects who had been exposed to COVID-19, were actively infected with it, or had recovered from it provided the deeply sampled blood TCRbeta repertoires that made up the dataset. The material from the prospective study consisted of cDNA or gDNA derived from T cells, B-cell-depleted T cells, or PBMCs. The repertoires were released in a freely available public database intended as a resource for research on the immune response to SARS-CoV-2. HLA class I and class II types, where available, came from metadata supplied by the sample provider rather than from assay-based typing. The samples were drawn from two sources: the first 160 participants of the ongoing ImmuneRACE study, and about 1,300 subjects contributed by 6 global collaborators.

Collaborating institutions collected whole blood in K2EDTA tubes following their own protocols. For TCRbeta analysis, collaborators shipped samples as frozen whole blood, isolated PBMCs, or DNA extracted from either of those sample types. What the authors observed across the whole study: Clinical and demographic metadata were provided uncurated, with the amount varying by source and participant.

In the case of this clone: Its antigen is currently not known. Per-base qualities were not stored, and no clone one base away is much larger.

The immunoSEQ Assay, a bias-controlled multiplex PCR, was used to amplify TCRbeta CDR3 regions from genomic DNA. The study's processing was this. The number of nucleated cells in each sample was estimated by amplification of reference gene primers within the assay. To quantify the absolute abundance of each unique TCRbeta CDR3 rearrangement, sequence reads were collapsed and filtered. For each sample, productive Simpson clonality was calculated as the square root of Simpson's diversity index across productive rearrangements. TCRdb provides this immuneACCESS table in a form limited to in-frame rearrangements. Some clones are lacking; in checked studies, under half of them reflect an unresolved V gene, and why the rest are absent is not known. That table furnishes V, J and clone size, whereas the DNA furnished D and trimming. Recorded for this sample are approximately 210,000 clones; 86% of them occurred a single time. 0.6% to 0.9% of the sample is taken by the ten largest.

This sequence was found in a woman in her seventies with acute or convalescent COVID-19. Sequencing was performed on peripheral blood.

The CDR3 region has the sequence CASTQTRPAGNTIYF. The DNA is as follows: TGTGCCAGCACCCAGACACGGCCCGCTGGAAACACCATATATTTT. The receptor chain draws on TRBV6-5 and TRBJ1-3, with no reliable assignment of the D segment. The CDR3, cysteine through phenylalanine, is 15 amino acids long. Only the CDR3 part of the read is kept: 45 bases, read in frame from the first base. V is pared back by 7 bases and J by 2 bases, with 15 bases lying between the germline termini. CDR1 and CDR2 are read off the germline V gene as MNHEY and SVGAGI.